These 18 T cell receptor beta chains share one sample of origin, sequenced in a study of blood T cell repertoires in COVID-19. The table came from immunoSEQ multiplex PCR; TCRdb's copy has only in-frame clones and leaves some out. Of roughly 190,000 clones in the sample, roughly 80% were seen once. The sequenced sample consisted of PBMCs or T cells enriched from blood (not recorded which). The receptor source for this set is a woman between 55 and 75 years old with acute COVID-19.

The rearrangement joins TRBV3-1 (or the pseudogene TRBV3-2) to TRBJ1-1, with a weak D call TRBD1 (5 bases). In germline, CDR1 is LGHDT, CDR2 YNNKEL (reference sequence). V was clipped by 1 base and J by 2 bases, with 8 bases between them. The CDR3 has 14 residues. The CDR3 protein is CASSQGTINTEAFF. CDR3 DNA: TGTGCCAGCAGCCAAGGGACAATCAACACTGAAGCTTTCTTT.

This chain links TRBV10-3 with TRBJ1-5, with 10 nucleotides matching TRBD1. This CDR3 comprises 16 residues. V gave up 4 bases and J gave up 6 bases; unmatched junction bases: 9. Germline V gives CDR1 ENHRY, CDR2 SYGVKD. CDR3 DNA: TGTGCCATCAGTGGAGGGACAGGGGCGGTCACTCAGCCCCAGCATTTT. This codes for CAISGGTGAVTQPQHF.

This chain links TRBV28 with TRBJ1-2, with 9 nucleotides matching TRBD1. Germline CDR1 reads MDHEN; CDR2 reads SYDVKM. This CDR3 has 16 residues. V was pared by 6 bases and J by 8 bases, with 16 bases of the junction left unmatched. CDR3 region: CASSRPTGGGGEGYTF. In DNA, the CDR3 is TGTGCCAGCAGCCGACCGACAGGGGGAGGAGGGGAGGGCTACACCTTC.

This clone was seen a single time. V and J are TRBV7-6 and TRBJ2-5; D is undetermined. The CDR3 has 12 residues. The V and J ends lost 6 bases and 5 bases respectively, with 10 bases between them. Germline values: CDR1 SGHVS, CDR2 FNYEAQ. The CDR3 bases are TGTGCCAGCAGTCAACTGCTGGAGACCCAGTACTTC. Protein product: CASSQLLETQYF. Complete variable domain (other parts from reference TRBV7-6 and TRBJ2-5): GAGVSQSPRYKVTKRGQDVALRCDPISGHVSLYWYRQALGQGPEFLTYFNYEAQQDKSGLPNDRFSAERPEGSISTLTIQRTEQRDSAMYRCASSQLLETQYFGPGTRLLVL.

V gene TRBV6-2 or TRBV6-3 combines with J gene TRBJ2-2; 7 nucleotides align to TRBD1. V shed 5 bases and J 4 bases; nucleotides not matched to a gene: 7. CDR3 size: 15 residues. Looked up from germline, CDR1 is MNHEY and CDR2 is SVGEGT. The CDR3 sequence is CASSRGQISTGELFF. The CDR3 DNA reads TGTGCCAGCAGTCGGGGACAGATTAGCACCGGGGAGCTGTTTTTT.

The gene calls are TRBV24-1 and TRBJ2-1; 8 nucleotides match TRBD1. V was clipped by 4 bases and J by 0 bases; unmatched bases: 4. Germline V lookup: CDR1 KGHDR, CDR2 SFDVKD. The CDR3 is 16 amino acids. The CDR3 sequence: CATSDLDRGSYNEQFF. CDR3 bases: TGTGCCACCAGTGACCTAGACAGGGGCTCCTACAATGAGCAGTTCTTC.

The CDR3 is CASSYTGHGYTF. CDR3 sequence (DNA): TGTGCCAGCAGTTATACAGGGCATGGCTACACCTTC. This sequence joins TRBV12-3 or TRBV12-4 and TRBJ1-2; D perhaps matches TRBD1 (6 bases). Trimming stripped 4 bases from V and 6 bases from J, with 9 bases between. The CDR3 is made up of 12 amino acids.

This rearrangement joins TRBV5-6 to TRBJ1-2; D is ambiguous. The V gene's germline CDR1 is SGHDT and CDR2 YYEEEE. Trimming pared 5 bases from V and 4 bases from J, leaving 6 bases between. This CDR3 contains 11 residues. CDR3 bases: TGTGCCAGCAGGTCGGGCTATGGCTACACCTTC. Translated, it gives CASRSGYGYTF.

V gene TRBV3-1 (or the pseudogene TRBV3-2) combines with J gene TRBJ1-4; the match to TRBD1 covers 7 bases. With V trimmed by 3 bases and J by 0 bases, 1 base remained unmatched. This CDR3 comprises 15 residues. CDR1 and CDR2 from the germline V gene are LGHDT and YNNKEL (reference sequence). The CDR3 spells CASSQTGPTNEKLFF. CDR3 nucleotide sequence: TGTGCCAGCAGCCAGACAGGGCCAACTAATGAAAAACTGTTTTTT.

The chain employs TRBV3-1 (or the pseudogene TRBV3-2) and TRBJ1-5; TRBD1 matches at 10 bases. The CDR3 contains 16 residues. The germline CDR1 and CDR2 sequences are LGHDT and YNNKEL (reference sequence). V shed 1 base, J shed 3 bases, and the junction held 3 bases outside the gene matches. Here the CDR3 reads CASSQGTGGSNQPQHF. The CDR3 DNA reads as TGTGCCAGCAGCCAAGGGACAGGGGGTTCCAATCAGCCCCAGCATTTT.

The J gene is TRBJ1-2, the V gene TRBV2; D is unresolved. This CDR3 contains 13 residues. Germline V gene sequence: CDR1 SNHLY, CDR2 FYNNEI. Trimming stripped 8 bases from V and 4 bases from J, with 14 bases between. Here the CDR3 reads CASARVVGYGYTF. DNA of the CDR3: TGTGCCAGCGCCCGGGTAGTCGGCTATGGCTACACCTTC.

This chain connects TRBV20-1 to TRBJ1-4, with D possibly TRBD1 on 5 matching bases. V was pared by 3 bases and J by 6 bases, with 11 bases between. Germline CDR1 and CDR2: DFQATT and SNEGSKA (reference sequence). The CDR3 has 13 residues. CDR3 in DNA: TGCAGTGCTAGTAGGCAGGGTTATGAAAAACTGTTTTTT. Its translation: CSASRQGYEKLFF.

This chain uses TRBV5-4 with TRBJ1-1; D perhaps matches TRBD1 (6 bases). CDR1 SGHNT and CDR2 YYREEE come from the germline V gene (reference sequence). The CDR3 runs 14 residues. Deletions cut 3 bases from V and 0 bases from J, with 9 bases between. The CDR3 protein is CASSSGQMNTEAFF. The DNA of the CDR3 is TGTGCCAGCAGCTCGGGACAAATGAACACTGAAGCTTTCTTT.

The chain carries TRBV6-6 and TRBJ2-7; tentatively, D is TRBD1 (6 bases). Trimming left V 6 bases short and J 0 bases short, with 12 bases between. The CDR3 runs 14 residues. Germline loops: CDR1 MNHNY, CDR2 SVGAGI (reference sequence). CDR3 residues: CASSRTEISYEQYF. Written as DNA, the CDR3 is TGTGCCAGCAGCCGGACAGAAATCTCCTACGAGCAGTACTTC.

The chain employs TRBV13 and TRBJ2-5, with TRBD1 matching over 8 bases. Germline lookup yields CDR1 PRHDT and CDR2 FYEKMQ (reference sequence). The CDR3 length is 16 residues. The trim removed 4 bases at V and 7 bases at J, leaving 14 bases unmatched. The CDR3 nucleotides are TGTGCCAGCAGCTCGTCTCTCATTGACAGGGGAAGGACCCAGTACTTC. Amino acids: CASSSSLIDRGRTQYF.

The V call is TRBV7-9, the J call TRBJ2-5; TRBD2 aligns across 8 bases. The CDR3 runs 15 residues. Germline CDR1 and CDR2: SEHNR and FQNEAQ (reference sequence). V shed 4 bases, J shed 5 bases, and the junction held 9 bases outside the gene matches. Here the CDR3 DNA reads TGTGCCAGCAGCTCCCCCGGGGGGGTCATGGAGACCCAGTACTTC. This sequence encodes CASSSPGGVMETQYF.

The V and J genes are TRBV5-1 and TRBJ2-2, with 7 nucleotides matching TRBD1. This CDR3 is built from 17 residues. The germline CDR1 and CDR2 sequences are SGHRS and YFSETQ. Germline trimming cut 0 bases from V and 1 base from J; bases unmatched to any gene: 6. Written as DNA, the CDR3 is TGCGCCAGCAGCTTGGCCATCAGGACAGGGAACACCGGGGAGCTGTTTTTT. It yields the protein CASSLAIRTGNTGELFF. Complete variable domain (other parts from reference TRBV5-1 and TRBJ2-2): KAGVTQTPRYLIKTRGQQVTLSCSPISGHRSVSWYQQTPGQGLQFLFEYFSETQRNKGNFPGRFSGRQFSNSRSEMNVSTLELGDSALYLCASSLAIRTGNTGELFFGEGSRLTVL.

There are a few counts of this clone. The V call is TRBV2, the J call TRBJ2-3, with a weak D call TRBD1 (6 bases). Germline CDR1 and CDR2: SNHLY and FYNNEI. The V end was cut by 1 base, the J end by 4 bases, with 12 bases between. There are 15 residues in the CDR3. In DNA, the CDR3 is TGTGCCAGCAGTGAAGAAGGGGGTAAATCAGATACGCAGTATTTT. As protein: CASSEEGGKSDTQYF.